This section outlines one T cell receptor (beta chain) sequence together with its context. Its antigen is not identified. This CDR3 comprises 13 residues. CDR1 and CDR2 from the germline V gene are LNHNV and YYDKDF (reference sequence). V gave up 0 bases and J gave up 7 bases, with 9 bases separating them. The sample is drawn from a study of shared clonotypes between healthy human individuals. Findings of the study overall: Clonotypes shared by all four sorted-subset donors had higher generation probabilities than non-shared clonotypes.

Measured with immunoSEQ multiplex PCR; TCRdb has only the in-frame clones, and not every one. The table has about 680,000 clones, approximately 90% seen once; the top ten hold about 24%. Naivety among CD8 cells was defined by CD45RO negativity and positive CCR7 selection, thereby excluding terminally differentiated effector memory CD45RA+ cells. The source is a man between 25 and 39 years old in good health. The chain links TRBV15 to TRBJ1-1, with a possible D match to TRBD1 (6 bases). Source material: naive CD8+ T cells sorted from blood. The CDR3 DNA is TGTGCCACCAGCAGAGACGGCAGGGGTGAAGCTTTCTTT. Protein: CATSRDGRGEAFF.